These T cell receptor beta chains were read from a single sample in a study of shared clonotypes between healthy human individuals. This table comes from immunoSEQ multiplex PCR, and its TCRdb copy is limited to in-frame clones, with some not included. The data show some 2,100,000 clones, 85% to 95% seen once. Sequenced: naive CD8+ T cells from PBMCs. These receptor sequences come from a young man in good health. Some clones in this sample may be carry-over from other donors' samples. The CDR3 runs from the conserved cysteine through the conserved F or W. The order of the fields is D gene, V gene, clone size, CDR3 protein. The D gene is left open where the match is weak. Clone size is stated in some rows and not others, as once, few, many or a class when expanded.

D gene: NA
V gene: TRBV9
clone size: NA
CDR3 protein: CASSVGADSTYEQYF

D gene: NA
V gene: TRBV4-3
clone size: NA
CDR3 protein: CASSQEVLGRLGTGELFF

D gene: NA
V gene: TRBV5-1
clone size: NA
CDR3 protein: CASTYFTGTNNYEQYF

D gene: NA
V gene: TRBV5-1
clone size: NA
CDR3 protein: CASRPDAGGYEQYF

D gene: NA
V gene: TRBV9
clone size: few
CDR3 protein: CASSVGGTDYEQYF

D gene: NA
V gene: TRBV5-4
clone size: NA
CDR3 protein: CASSAGTYPDTQYF

D gene: NA
V gene: TRBV7-3
clone size: once
CDR3 protein: CASSLLGANEQFF

D gene: NA
V gene: TRBV5-8
clone size: NA
CDR3 protein: CASSLVAHTYEQYF

D gene: TRBD1
V gene: TRBV2
clone size: NA
CDR3 protein: CASSEALTGLAGYTF

D gene: NA
V gene: TRBV4-1
clone size: NA
CDR3 protein: CASSQDMGVIFNEQFF

D gene: NA
V gene: TRBV6-4
clone size: NA
CDR3 protein: CASSGGQSTNEKLFF

D gene: NA
V gene: TRBV25-1
clone size: NA
CDR3 protein: CASSATGDLPLHF

D gene: TRBD1
V gene: TRBV2
clone size: NA
CDR3 protein: CASREYRGRLTDTQYF

D gene: TRBD2
V gene: TRBV27
clone size: NA
CDR3 protein: CASTLRDGTSGVTGELFF

D gene: NA
V gene: TRBV28
clone size: NA
CDR3 protein: CASRVVGNPEAFF

D gene: NA
V gene: TRBV7-3
clone size: NA
CDR3 protein: CASSSPQNTGELFF

D gene: TRBD2
V gene: TRBV5-6
clone size: once
CDR3 protein: CASSLGLAGSLETQYF

D gene: TRBD2
V gene: TRBV6-6
clone size: NA
CDR3 protein: CASTSGRFSYEQYF

D gene: TRBD2
V gene: TRBV15
clone size: NA
CDR3 protein: CATSRAGRGYEQYF

D gene: TRBD2
V gene: TRBV7-9
clone size: NA
CDR3 protein: CASSPPRGSGTLSYEQYF

D gene: NA
V gene: TRBV6-6
clone size: NA
CDR3 protein: CASSYGLAGEQYF

D gene: NA
V gene: TRBV7-9
clone size: NA
CDR3 protein: CASSFPGTYEQYF

D gene: TRBD2
V gene: TRBV2
clone size: NA
CDR3 protein: CALGPTGGDTQYF

D gene: NA
V gene: TRBV7-9
clone size: few
CDR3 protein: CASSPAGYYEQYF

D gene: TRBD1
V gene: TRBV10-3
clone size: NA
CDR3 protein: CAIRQLRGQGAGMNTEAFF

D gene: NA
V gene: TRBV15
clone size: NA
CDR3 protein: CATRNAGDEQYF

D gene: NA
V gene: TRBV7-9
clone size: NA
CDR3 protein: CASSLGGLGGFQETQYF

D gene: NA
V gene: TRBV9
clone size: NA
CDR3 protein: CASSVAGGYGYTF

D gene: TRBD2
V gene: TRBV7-7
clone size: NA
CDR3 protein: CASSLGQDRGYGLAGTETQYF

D gene: NA
V gene: TRBV27
clone size: NA
CDR3 protein: CASSLIAGELFF

D gene: NA
V gene: TRBV28
clone size: NA
CDR3 protein: CASSSRPYTDTQYF

D gene: NA
V gene: TRBV7-2
clone size: NA
CDR3 protein: CASSLGFHNEQFF

D gene: TRBD1
V gene: TRBV19
clone size: NA
CDR3 protein: CASDSSTGWYSNQPQHF

D gene: NA
V gene: TRBV5-1
clone size: NA
CDR3 protein: CASSPYLRAVEQYF

D gene: TRBD2
V gene: TRBV2
clone size: NA
CDR3 protein: CASRTPSGPLDTQYF

D gene: NA
V gene: TRBV28
clone size: once
CDR3 protein: CASSLPSSGELFF

D gene: NA
V gene: TRBV29-1
clone size: NA
CDR3 protein: CSVNQGTEAFF

D gene: NA
V gene: TRBV7-2
clone size: NA
CDR3 protein: CASSWGGGNTIYF

D gene: NA
V gene: TRBV2
clone size: NA
CDR3 protein: CASSEIGGVGEEGYTF

D gene: NA
V gene: TRBV27
clone size: NA
CDR3 protein: CASSYAIYNEQFF

D gene: NA
V gene: TRBV25-1
clone size: few
CDR3 protein: CASREGTEAFF

D gene: TRBD1
V gene: TRBV27
clone size: once
CDR3 protein: CASRSYRDRGNNEQFF

D gene: NA
V gene: TRBV29-1
clone size: few
CDR3 protein: CSVVDPQGLQHF

D gene: TRBD2
V gene: TRBV9
clone size: once
CDR3 protein: CASSETGTSGGSQFF

D gene: TRBD1
V gene: TRBV19
clone size: once
CDR3 protein: CASSILAGGTEAFF

D gene: NA
V gene: TRBV19
clone size: NA
CDR3 protein: CASSTTTWDLGLWFF

D gene: TRBD1
V gene: TRBV5-6
clone size: NA
CDR3 protein: CASYTGTGLNEQFF

D gene: NA
V gene: TRBV7-9
clone size: NA
CDR3 protein: CASSLGQRLWYF

D gene: TRBD2
V gene: TRBV9
clone size: NA
CDR3 protein: CASSGRTSGSYEQFF

D gene: NA
V gene: TRBV5-1
clone size: NA
CDR3 protein: CASSLAITWEQFF

D gene: NA
V gene: TRBV4-1
clone size: NA
CDR3 protein: CASSPSPGLRYEQYF

D gene: NA
V gene: TRBV13
clone size: NA
CDR3 protein: CASSLRSGLNEKLFF